This T cell receptor (beta chain) was profiled in a study of T cell responses to AZD1222 COVID-19 vaccine. Whole-study findings and limits: Clonal diversity was possibly underestimated; the donors were predominantly white British and more often female. Vaccine-related CD4 TCRs covered spike, predominating at 160-218 and 743-854. Only a handful of AZD1222 recipients were seropositive at baseline. Sampled repertoires all dated from after the peak T cell response.

As for this clone: The antigen is undetermined.

Per germline, CDR1 SGHAT and CDR2 FQNNGV. This CDR3 has 15 residues. V was cut by 1 base and J by 3 bases, with 12 bases left in between. The protocol was immunoSEQ multiplex PCR, while the TCRdb copy is restricted to in-frame clones and leaves out a portion. The sample contains 110,000 to 150,000 clones, roughly 85% of which appear only once. V usage is TRBV11-2 and J usage is TRBJ1-2; D is possibly TRBD1 (5 bases). Sequenced here: peripheral blood, sampled on day 0 of AZD1222 vaccination. The TCR was taken from an adult in good health. The CDR3 reads CASSLAGHQDYGYTF. CDR3 coding DNA: TGTGCCAGCAGCTTAGCTGGACATCAGGACTATGGCTACACCTTC. Filled out from reference TRBV11-2 and TRBJ1-2, the complete variable domain reads EAGVAQSPRYKIIEKRQSVAFWCNPISGHATLYWYQQILGQGPKLLIQFQNNGVVDDSQLPKDRFSAERLKGVDSTLKIQPAKLEDSAVYLCASSLAGHQDYGYTFGSGTRLTVV.